What follows is one T cell receptor (beta chain) and its context. These data are taken from a study of technical replicates of blood from a few donors. TCRdb's copy holds only in-frame clones and misses some; the assay was immunoSEQ multiplex PCR. The data show tens of thousands of clones, 90% to 95% seen once. Germline CDR1 MNHEY, CDR2 SMNVEV (reference sequence). Trimming cost V 5 bases and J 2 bases; bases outside gene matches: 8. CDR3 length: 17 amino acids. V is TRBV27 and J is TRBJ2-3; TRBD2 matches 12 bases. The sample was T cells isolated from PBMCs. The source of this sequence is a human donor in good health. The chain's CDR3 is CASSPLGLAGSTDTQYF. The DNA of the CDR3 is TGTGCCAGCAGTCCGCTCGGACTAGCGGGGTCCACAGATACGCAGTATTTT.